The 14 T cell receptor beta chains below come from one sample, sequenced in a study of cytomegalovirus exposure and HLA in healthy donors. Researchers ran the PCR with 60 Vbeta and 13 Jbeta primers. The table came from immunoSEQ multiplex PCR; TCRdb's copy has only in-frame clones and leaves some out. Among roughly 100,000 clones listed, about 83% were seen once. The material sequenced was PBMCs. The receptors originated from a female donor in good health and CMV-seropositive.

CDR3 residues: CASSLALGGSDGYTF. The DNA of the CDR3 is TGCGCCAGCAGCTTGGCCCTTGGGGGGTCTGACGGCTACACCTTC. The rearrangement uses TRBV5-1 and TRBJ1-2; the D gene is possibly TRBD1 (5 bases). Trimming took 0 bases from V and 8 from J, leaving 17 bases between them. Per germline, CDR1 SGHRS and CDR2 YFSETQ. The CDR3 sequence is 15 residues long.

This clone was seen once. The chain links TRBV29-1 to TRBJ2-6, with a possible D match to TRBD1 (6 bases). The V gene's germline CDR1 is SQVTM and CDR2 ANQGSEA. This CDR3 comprises 17 residues. V was cut by 7 bases and J by 1 base, with 20 bases left in between. CDR3 sequence reads: CSARVRQGTSGANVLTF. The CDR3 coding sequence is TGCAGCGCTCGAGTACGGCAGGGGACATCTGGGGCCAACGTCCTGACTTTC.

V and J are TRBV6-5 and TRBJ1-2; D gene ambiguous. The CDR3 loop spans 15 amino acids. Deletions cut 4 bases from V and 4 bases from J, with 16 bases between. Germline lookup yields CDR1 MNHEY and CDR2 SVGAGI. As DNA, the CDR3 is TGTGCCAGCAGTTCCCTCGTTCGGTTAAGCTATGGCTACACCTTC. It codes for CASSSLVRLSYGYTF.

The gene calls are TRBV5-4 and TRBJ2-3; 8 positions match TRBD1. Trimming took 3 bases from V and 1 from J; bases not matched to a gene: 4. Germline values: CDR1 SGHNT, CDR2 YYREEE (reference sequence). The CDR3 has 15 residues. This CDR3 reads CASSYGTGGTDTQYF. CDR3 nucleotide sequence: TGTGCCAGCAGCTACGGGACAGGAGGCACAGATACGCAGTATTTT.

In its sample, this clone was seen a few times. The chain joins TRBV14 to TRBJ2-2, with a possible D match to TRBD1 (6 bases). The germline CDR1 and CDR2 sequences are SGHDN and FVKESK. CDR3 length equals 17 residues. Between the trimmed V and J ends, which lost 0 bases and 6 bases, there was a span of 17 bases. CDR3 sequence: CASSQDLGGLVAGELFF. CDR3 nucleotide sequence: TGTGCCAGCAGCCAAGATCTTGGGGGCCTGGTGGCCGGGGAGCTGTTTTTT.

The gene calls are TRBV7-6 and TRBJ2-7; 8 positions match TRBD1. The germline V gene encodes CDR1 SGHVS and CDR2 FNYEAQ. The length of the CDR3 is 13 residues. J was trimmed by 6 bases and V by 4 bases; bases with no gene match: 5. The CDR3 coding sequence is TGTGCCAGCAGCTCGGGACAGGCAGGCGAGCAGTACTTC. Translation: CASSSGQAGEQYF.

This clone occurred once. The CDR3: CASSYSTGGEQYF. For the CDR3, the DNA is TGTGCCAGCAGTTACTCGACGGGGGGCGAGCAGTACTTC. V and J are TRBV6-5 and TRBJ2-7, with TRBD2 matching over 7 bases. This CDR3 is 13 amino acids long. With V trimmed by 0 bases and J by 6 bases, 2 bases remained unmatched. Looked up from germline, CDR1 is MNHEY and CDR2 is SVGAGI.

This clone was observed a single time. This chain connects TRBV10-1 to TRBJ2-5, with 10 positions matching TRBD1. Germline V gene lookup returns CDR1 WNHNN and CDR2 SYGVQD (reference sequence). The CDR3 is 16 residues long. With V trimmed by 0 bases and J by 4 bases, 5 bases remained unmatched. CDR3 nucleotide sequence: TGCGCCAGCAGTGAGTCTGGACAGGGGGAAGGAGAGACCCAGTACTTC. It encodes CASSESGQGEGETQYF.

CDR3 coding DNA: TGTGCCACCGCTGTCGGGACAGGGGCCAGGGAGCAGTACTTC. This translates into CATAVGTGAREQYF. V is TRBV6-1 and J is TRBJ2-7; 10 bases map to TRBD1. Per the germline V gene, CDR1 is MNHNS and CDR2 is SASEGT. This CDR3 is built from 14 residues. Trimming at V came to 10 bases and at J to 7 bases, leaving 13 bases not matched to a gene.

The V and J genes are TRBV10-3 and TRBJ2-5; 11 bases are a match to TRBD1. Germline CDR1 reads ENHRY; CDR2 reads SYGVKD. The CDR3 is 15 residues long. J was trimmed by 5 bases and V by 4 bases; bases with no gene match: 6. CDR3 residues: CAISGGQGDSETQYF. Written as DNA, the CDR3 is TGTGCCATCAGTGGGGGACAGGGGGACAGCGAGACCCAGTACTTC.

The rearrangement uses TRBV2 and TRBJ1-1; D unclear. Germline-derived CDR1 and CDR2 are SNHLY and FYNNEI. The CDR3 runs 11 residues. V lost 7 bases and J lost 8, with 11 bases in between. CDR3 DNA sequence: TGTGCCAGCAAAAGCGGCTTGGAAGCTTTCTTT. Translating gives CASKSGLEAFF.

The chain combines TRBV27 with TRBJ2-7, with D possibly TRBD2 on 5 matching bases. Trimming removed 0 bases at V and 0 bases at J, with 9 bases between. CDR1 is MNHEY, CDR2 SMNVEV, per germline (reference sequence). CDR3 length: 15 amino acids. The DNA of the CDR3 is TGTGCCAGCAGTTTATCACAGCGGAGCTCCTACGAGCAGTACTTC. Amino acid sequence: CASSLSQRSSYEQYF.

The chain recombines TRBV19 with TRBJ1-3, with TRBD1 matching 9 bases. In germline, CDR1 is LNHDA, CDR2 SQIVND (reference sequence). The CDR3 runs to 15 residues. Trimming at V came to 6 bases and at J to 4 bases, leaving 7 bases not matched to a gene. The CDR3 loop is CASRETGGGGNTIYF. DNA of the CDR3: TGTGCCAGTAGAGAGACAGGGGGTGGCGGAAACACCATATATTTT.

The chain combines TRBV11-2 with TRBJ2-1; 7 bases are a match to TRBD2. The CDR3 contains 14 residues. With 6 bases clipped from V and 4 bases from J, the junction kept 6 bases outside the gene matches. Germline CDR1 SGHAT, CDR2 FQNNGV. The CDR3 sequence: CASSSSGPYNEQFF. The DNA of the CDR3 is TGTGCCAGCAGTTCTAGCGGCCCTTACAATGAGCAGTTCTTC. Supplemented by reference TRBV11-2 and TRBJ2-1, the full variable domain reads EAGVAQSPRYKIIEKRQSVAFWCNPISGHATLYWYQQILGQGPKLLIQFQNNGVVDDSQLPKDRFSAERLKGVDSTLKIQPAKLEDSAVYLCASSSSGPYNEQFFGPGTRLTVL.